This TCR beta chain stems from a study of OX40 agonist ivuxolimab in advanced cancers. About the full investigation: Ivuxolimab was an agonistic, fully human IgG2 monoclonal antibody directed against OX40 (CD134), a costimulatory receptor. Intravenous ivuxolimab was administered to patients every 2 weeks at six dose levels: 0.01, 0.1, 0.3, 1.5, 3 and 10 mg/kg. Of the roughly 54 dose-escalation patients, hepatocellular carcinoma was present in about 20, melanoma in some 15, renal cell carcinoma in 9 and head and neck cancer in 9. In the dose-escalation cohort, approximately 80% of patients were male, and the mean age was approximately 60 years with a range of roughly 20 to 79. Patients were allowed to have had prior anti-PD-1, anti-PD-L1 or anti-CTLA-4 therapy, and 40% of the dose-escalation patients had previously received checkpoint inhibitors. Partial responses occurred in three dose-escalation patients: two with cutaneous melanoma and one with hepatocellular carcinoma. Peripheral TCRbeta sequencing was intended to test whether TCR sequence diversity was altered and clonal T-cell expansion was caused by ivuxolimab. The paper covers the monotherapy dose-escalation part of the phase I ivuxolimab trial, which included N ≈ 50 patients. Findings and caveats that apply to the study as a whole: In the 0.1-3.0 mg/kg groups, partial responders were among the patients with the lowest normalized peripheral clonal expansion, particularly in CD8+ T cells. The antigen specificity of the clonally expanded peripheral T cells was not determined. After ivuxolimab, expanded clones were on average more numerous among CD8+ T cells than among CD4+ T cells. At doses of 0.1 to 3.0 mg/kg, clonal expansion of both CD4+ and CD8+ T cells in blood was seen between baseline and week 6. Low levels of normalized T-cell clonal expansion were also seen in some patients who did not respond.

Genomic DNA was extracted from sorted cells for sequencing of the TCRbeta CDR3 region. The immunoSEQ Assay was used for sequencing of TCRbeta CDR3 regions. TCRdb limited this immuneACCESS table to in-frame rearrangements with V and J called. A share of clones is missing; checked studies link under half to unresolved V genes, and the rest is unexplained. Counted in this sample were tens of thousands of clones; roughly nine tenths of them appeared once. The ten largest clonotypes hold 11% to 15% of the sample. As concerns this clone: The antigen it recognizes is unknown. No per-base quality is available; no much larger clone lies one base away.

From its cysteine to its phenylalanine, the CDR3 spans 16 amino acids. Just CDR3 DNA is preserved here, 48 bases in frame from base 1. CDR1 and CDR2, looked up from the germline V gene, are SQVTM and ANQGSEA. V has 4 bases trimmed and J has 4 bases trimmed; junction bases matching no gene number 8. The trial excluded patients who had a history of autoimmune disease or who were on systemic immunosuppression. Peripheral blood for TCR sequencing was collected from all dose cohorts at baseline, on cycle 4 day 1, and on cycle 7 day 1. The samples were drawn from a first-in-human, open-label, multicenter phase I dose-escalation trial of ivuxolimab. The trial enrolled adults with locally advanced or metastatic head and neck squamous cell, hepatocellular, melanoma or renal cell carcinoma. CD4+ and CD8+ T cells were sorted separately from peripheral blood before TCR sequencing.

This TCR was sampled from an adult with an advanced solid tumor such as melanoma, head and neck, liver or kidney cancer. Sequencing was performed on CD4+ or CD8+ T cells sorted from blood, taken in a trial of the OX40 agonist ivuxolimab. This receptor chain uses TRBV29-1 and TRBJ2-5, and 14 junctional nucleotides match TRBD2. Read as DNA, the sequence is TGCAGCGTTGCTGGACTAGCGGGAGGTTACGGAGAGACCCAGTACTTC. This encodes CSVAGLAGGYGETQYF.